This T cell receptor (beta chain) stems from a study of T cell responses to AZD1222 COVID-19 vaccine. General study results and limits: The donor group comprised mostly white British people and more females; the analysis possibly underestimated clonal diversity.

Comment on this clone: The antigen remains unidentified.

Profiling relied on immunoSEQ multiplex PCR, and the TCRdb table lists in-frame clones only, not all of them. The table has roughly 120,000 clones, 75% to 95% seen once. The V and J ends lost 1 base and 0 bases respectively, with 13 bases between them. In germline, CDR1 is KGHSH, CDR2 LQKENI. CDR3 length: 17 residues. The starting material was peripheral blood, obtained 28 days after the second dose of the MenACWY control vaccine. This sequence was found in an adult who received the MenACWY meningococcal vaccine as a control. The V gene is TRBV18, the J gene TRBJ2-1; D unclear. The CDR3 region is CASSPRSQVFSYNEQFF. In DNA form, the CDR3 reads TGTGCCAGCTCACCACGGAGCCAGGTTTTCTCCTACAATGAGCAGTTCTTC. Supplemented by reference TRBV18 and TRBJ2-1, the full variable domain reads NAGVMQNPRHLVRRRGQEARLRCSPMKGHSHVYWYRQLPEEGLKFMVYLQKENIIDESGMPKERFSAEFPKEGPSILRIQQVVRGDSAAYFCASSPRSQVFSYNEQFFGPGTRLTVL.